Below are 25 T cell receptor beta chains sequenced from a single sample in a study of regulatory T cells in long-lasting Graves disease. Building the TCR beta libraries relied on iRepertoire HTBI primers, and CDR3 regions underwent Arm-PCR. From the multiplex PCR reads, TCRdb called clonotypes with MiXCR, one entry per CDR3 protein. The sample holds some 450,000 distinct CDR3 sequences, 23% seen once. As for time point: persistent/refractory GD, antithyroid drugs over 5 years with positive TRAb. Researchers made the TCR library from RNA that was extracted from PBMCs. Here the sequenced sample was peripheral blood mononuclear cells (PBMCs), taken when the disease was refractory, from a patient treated with antithyroid drugs. The receptors were sampled from a female donor with Graves disease.

This clonotype showed up just once. The V and J genes are TRBV10-3 and TRBJ1-3; 7 positions agree with TRBD1. Germline CDR1 reads ENHRY; CDR2 reads SYGVKD. V trimming: 2 bases; J trimming: 7 bases; junction bases outside the gene matches: 8. This CDR3 comprises 15 residues. In DNA, the CDR3 is TGTGCCATCAGTGAGCTGCCGGGACAGATGAACACCATATATTTT. Its translation: CAISELPGQMNTIYF.

The J gene is TRBJ2-5, the V gene TRBV13, with D possibly being TRBD2 (6 bases). The length of the CDR3 is 13 residues. Germline-derived CDR1 and CDR2 are PRHDT and FYEKMQ (reference sequence). Trimming stripped 2 bases from V and 5 bases from J, with 9 bases between. As DNA, the CDR3 is TGTGCCAGCAGCTTACCCGGGAGCGAGACCCAGTACTTC. Amino acids: CASSLPGSETQYF.

V usage is TRBV19 and J usage is TRBJ1-2, with D possibly matching TRBD1 (5 bases). The CDR3 runs 13 residues. The V end was cut by 8 bases, the J end by 1 base, with 11 bases between. Looked up from germline, CDR1 is LNHDA and CDR2 is SQIVND (reference sequence). The CDR3 DNA reads as TGTGCCAGTGGATCACAGGTTAACTATGGCTACACCTTC. Protein: CASGSQVNYGYTF.

This clonotype turned up a few times. CDR3 sequence (DNA): TGCAGTGCTAGGCCGTCAGTCCGACTAGCGGGGTACACAGATACGCAGTATTTT. Its protein product is CSARPSVRLAGYTDTQYF. The rearrangement links TRBV20-1 to TRBJ2-3; TRBD2 agrees at 11 bases. The CDR3 is 18 amino acids. V dropped 3 bases and J dropped 2; count of bases not matched to a gene: 13. Germline V gene sequence: CDR1 DFQATT, CDR2 SNEGSKA (reference sequence).

The J gene is TRBJ2-4, the V gene TRBV18; D is perhaps TRBD1 or TRBD2 (5 bases each). CDR1 and CDR2 (germline): KGHSH, LQKENI. The V end lost 0 bases, the J end lost 9 bases, and 21 bases lay between the germline ends. This CDR3 has 17 residues. The DNA for the CDR3 is TGTGCCAGCTCACCACCAAGGGCAGGGACGAAGGGTAGCATTCAGTACTTC. This sequence encodes CASSPPRAGTKGSIQYF.

The chain carries TRBV5-1 and TRBJ1-3; D is undetermined. The V gene lost 1 base and the J gene lost 0 bases, with 14 bases spanning the gap. Germline V gives CDR1 SGHRS, CDR2 YFSETQ. This CDR3 has 17 amino acids. CDR3 DNA: TGCGCCAGCAGCTTGCGTAGTCCGACCGACTCTGGAAACACCATATATTTT. Protein: CASSLRSPTDSGNTIYF. Full variable domain (missing parts from reference TRBV5-1 and TRBJ1-3): KAGVTQTPRYLIKTRGQQVTLSCSPISGHRSVSWYQQTPGQGLQFLFEYFSETQRNKGNFPGRFSGRQFSNSRSEMNVSTLELGDSALYLCASSLRSPTDSGNTIYFGEGSWLTVV.

This clonotype was counted only a few times. V usage is TRBV19 and J usage is TRBJ1-5; 7 bases map to TRBD1. This CDR3 is built from 15 residues. Germline CDR1 LNHDA, CDR2 SQIVND (reference sequence). Trimming removed 6 bases from V and 6 bases from J; junction bases left unmatched: 11. CDR3 sequence reads: CASSVQGRSPQPQHF. CDR3 DNA: TGTGCCAGTAGCGTACAGGGGCGCTCCCCTCAGCCCCAGCATTTT.

The CDR3, as DNA: TGTGCCAGCAGCCCCACGGGGAAACCCAATCAGCCCCAGCATTTT. It encodes CASSPTGKPNQPQHF. The chain couples TRBV6-1 to TRBJ1-5, with D uncertain. V lost 6 bases to trimming and J lost 3 bases, with 15 bases between them. In germline, CDR1 is MNHNS, CDR2 SASEGT. The CDR3 has 15 amino acids.

Written as DNA, the CDR3 is TGTGCCAGCTCACCGTCCGGACAGAACTATGGCTACACCTTC. It translates to CASSPSGQNYGYTF. The chain couples TRBV18 to TRBJ1-2; TRBD1 might be the D (6 bases). The CDR3 extends over 14 amino acids. V dropped 3 bases and J dropped 2 bases, with 10 bases sitting between them. CDR1 is KGHSH and CDR2 is LQKENI in the germline V gene.

V usage is TRBV6-4 and J usage is TRBJ2-2, with 10 bases lining up with TRBD2. The V gene end was trimmed by 7 bases and the J gene end by 5 bases; junction bases not matched to a gene: 10. Germline CDR1 MRHNA, CDR2 SNTAGT. The CDR3 is made up of 16 amino acids. CDR3 sequence reads: CASIPQAGGRTGELFF. CDR3 sequence (DNA): TGTGCCAGCATCCCGCAAGCGGGAGGGAGGACCGGGGAGCTGTTTTTT.

Of note for this clonotype: A much larger clone differs from this one at a single base, so this may be a read error. The chain employs TRBV7-2 and TRBJ2-7; D gene ambiguous. There are 17 residues in the CDR3. Trimming removed 1 base from V and 4 bases from J, with 20 bases in between. The V gene's germline CDR1 is SGHTA and CDR2 FQGNSA. The CDR3 coding sequence is TGTGCCAGCAGCTTAGAGGCGGTCCGCGGAATCGCATACGAGCAGTACTTC. It yields the protein CASSLEAVRGIAYEQYF.

The chain links TRBV15 to TRBJ1-5; D call uncertain. V was trimmed by 2 bases and J by 6 bases, leaving 11 bases between them. Per germline, CDR1 LNHNV and CDR2 YYDKDF (reference sequence). The CDR3 extends over 14 amino acids. The CDR3 region is CATSRKGLGQPQHF. CDR3 nucleotides: TGTGCCACCAGCAGAAAGGGTCTGGGTCAGCCCCAGCATTTT.

Ten or more counts support this clonotype. The J gene is TRBJ2-2, the V gene TRBV6-1; 9 nucleotides line up with TRBD1. J gave up 4 bases and V 8 bases, and 5 bases lay outside the gene matches. Germline CDR1 is MNHNS and CDR2 is SASEGT. This CDR3 spans 14 amino acids. CDR3 DNA: TGTGCCAGCGGACAGGGGAAGGTCACCGGGGAGCTGTTTTTT. It translates to CASGQGKVTGELFF.

This clonotype was counted ten times or more. This chain joins TRBV30 and TRBJ2-7; tentative D call: TRBD1 (7 bases). Trimming shortened V by 5 bases and J by 2 bases, and 13 bases separated the two germline ends. Germline lookup yields CDR1 GTSNPN and CDR2 SVGIG (reference sequence). The CDR3 covers 13 residues. The CDR3 DNA reads as TGTGCCTGGGACAGGGAGGCCCCCTACGAGCAGTACTTC. Amino acid sequence: CAWDREAPYEQYF.

This sequence joins TRBV10-3 and TRBJ1-2; the D is unclear. This CDR3 has 13 amino acids. From germline, CDR1 is ENHRY and CDR2 SYGVKD. Trimming stripped 2 bases from V and 0 bases from J, with 4 bases between. CDR3 loop: CAISEGTNYGYTF. The CDR3, as DNA: TGTGCCATCAGTGAGGGTACTAACTATGGCTACACCTTC.

The chain combines TRBV3-1 with TRBJ2-7; 7 bases align to TRBD1. CDR1 LGHDT and CDR2 YNNKEL come from the germline V gene (reference sequence). V dropped 2 bases and J dropped 2; count of bases not matched to a gene: 6. CDR3 length equals 15 residues. The DNA for the CDR3 is TGTGCCAGCAGCCAATCCCCGGGACAGACCTACGAGCAGTACTTC. Translation gives CASSQSPGQTYEQYF.

This clonotype was detected a few times. This chain connects TRBV6-1 to TRBJ2-6; no firm D call. CDR3 length equals 18 residues. Per germline, CDR1 MNHNS and CDR2 SASEGT. V shed 1 base and J shed 0 bases, with 13 bases lying between them. The CDR3 nucleotides are TGTGCCAGCAGTGAAGGTATATGGCTACTCTCTGGGGCCAACGTCCTGACTTTC. It specifies CASSEGIWLLSGANVLTF.

Here the CDR3 reads CSANETGQYGYEQYF. In DNA form, the CDR3 reads TGCAGTGCCAATGAAACAGGGCAGTACGGCTACGAGCAGTACTTC. This rearrangement joins TRBV20-1 to TRBJ2-7; maybe TRBD1 (6 bases). In germline, CDR1 is DFQATT, CDR2 SNEGSKA (reference sequence). The V end was cut by 6 bases, the J end by 3 bases, with 21 bases between. CDR3 length: 15 residues.

This clonotype was found a few times. The chain couples TRBV12-3 or TRBV12-4 to TRBJ2-6; perhaps TRBD2 as D (5 bases). This CDR3 spans 19 amino acids. V lost 1 base and J lost 0, with 16 bases in between. DNA of the CDR3: TGTGCCAGCAGTTTAGAGGCAGCGGCCACCCGCTCTGGGGCCAACGTCCTGACTTTC. Its translation is CASSLEAAATRSGANVLTF.

This clonotype was counted at least ten times. V and J are TRBV20-1 and TRBJ1-5; D gene unclear. From germline, CDR1 is DFQATT and CDR2 SNEGSKA (reference sequence). The CDR3 totals 12 residues. V gave up 7 bases and J gave up 4 bases, with 11 bases separating them. The CDR3 loop is CSVTPGNQPQHF. CDR3 nucleotide sequence: TGCAGTGTGACACCTGGGAATCAGCCCCAGCATTTT.

This clonotype showed up just a few times. The chain is built from TRBV9 and TRBJ1-4; tentative D call: TRBD1 (6 bases). The CDR3 runs 16 residues. Germline loops: CDR1 SGDLS, CDR2 YYNGEE. Trimming removed 0 bases at V and 7 bases at J, with 16 bases between. As DNA, the CDR3 is TGTGCCAGCAGCGTAGACGGGGGGCAGTCGGCTGAAAAACTGTTTTTT. This gives the protein CASSVDGGQSAEKLFF.

This clonotype was seen many times. V usage is TRBV7-9 and J usage is TRBJ1-2, with 12 bases aligning to TRBD1. CDR1 and CDR2 (germline): SEHNR, FQNEAQ (reference sequence). V dropped 1 base and J dropped 10; count of bases not matched to a gene: 4. The CDR3 spans 14 residues. The DNA for the CDR3 is TGTGCCAGCAGCTTAGGGGGACAGGGGGCAGACTACACCTTC. Protein sequence: CASSLGGQGADYTF.

This clonotype was observed many times. V usage is TRBV28 and J usage is TRBJ1-1, with a possible D match to TRBD1 (5 bases). The CDR3 sequence is 16 residues long. Germline V gives CDR1 MDHEN, CDR2 SYDVKM. V lost 7 bases, J lost 5 bases, and 23 bases lay in between. The CDR3 is CASNKWAAAGLTEAFF. The CDR3 bases are TGTGCCAGCAACAAATGGGCGGCCGCAGGGCTAACTGAAGCTTTCTTT.

The chain recombines TRBV29-1 with TRBJ1-1; 8 bases map to TRBD1. V gave up 6 bases and J gave up 4 bases; unmatched junction bases: 10. CDR1 SQVTM and CDR2 ANQGSEA come from the germline V gene. This CDR3 region has 14 residues. In DNA, the CDR3 is TGCAGCGTGGGCTATGGACAGGGTCGCACTGAAGCTTTCTTT. This encodes CSVGYGQGRTEAFF.

This clonotype was picked up many times. This rearrangement joins TRBV2 to TRBJ2-7; D might be TRBD1 (6 bases). CDR1 is SNHLY, CDR2 FYNNEI, per germline. Trimming removed 8 bases at V and 5 bases at J, with 16 bases between. The CDR3 is 13 residues long. CDR3 protein: CASLSPGTNEQYF. In DNA, the CDR3 is TGTGCCAGCCTTTCCCCTGGGACAAACGAGCAGTACTTC.